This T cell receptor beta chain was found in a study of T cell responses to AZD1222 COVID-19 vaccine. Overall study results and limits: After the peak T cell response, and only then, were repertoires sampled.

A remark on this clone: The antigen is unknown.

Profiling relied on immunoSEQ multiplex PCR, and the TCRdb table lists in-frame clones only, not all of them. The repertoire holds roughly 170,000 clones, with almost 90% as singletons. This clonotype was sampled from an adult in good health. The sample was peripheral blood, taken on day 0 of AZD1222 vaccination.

The CDR3 nucleotides are TGCGCCAGCAGCTTACAGGGGAGCACTGAAGCTTTCTTT. Its translation is CASSLQGSTEAFF. The genes are TRBV5-1 and TRBJ1-1; 7 bases line up with TRBD1. CDR1 and CDR2 from the germline V gene are SGHRS and YFSETQ. The length of the CDR3 is 13 residues. Germline trimming cut 2 bases from V and 4 bases from J; bases unmatched to any gene: 2. The full variable domain, rest sourced from reference TRBV5-1 and TRBJ1-1, is KAGVTQTPRYLIKTRGQQVTLSCSPISGHRSVSWYQQTPGQGLQFLFEYFSETQRNKGNFPGRFSGRQFSNSRSEMNVSTLELGDSALYLCASSLQGSTEAFFGQGTRLTVV.